A selection of T cell receptor beta chains follows, all from one sample in a study of blood T cell repertoires in COVID-19. Profiling relied on immunoSEQ multiplex PCR, and the TCRdb table lists in-frame clones only, not all of them. The profile covers over 200,000 clones, with 85% to 90% appearing a single time and 0.95% to 1.5% taken by the ten largest. Sequences were obtained from PBMCs or T cells enriched from blood (not recorded which). Receptors were obtained from a man younger than 40 who had recovered from COVID-19. CDR3s include the opening cysteine and the closing phenylalanine or tryptophan. The order of the fields is V gene, CDR3 protein.

v_gene: TRBV29-1
CDR3aa: CSAKSGTVNTGELFF

v_gene: TRBV7-2
CDR3aa: CASSLAVRQGVGYTF

v_gene: TRBV11-3
CDR3aa: CASSPARSNQPQHF

v_gene: TRBV27
CDR3aa: CASSPPGTGITYEQYF

v_gene: TRBV5-1
CDR3aa: CASSLGKETRQVF

v_gene: TRBV5-4
CDR3aa: CASSLVGQGAGGYTF

v_gene: TRBV6-2/TRBV6-3
CDR3aa: CASSNRLAGTPYEQYF

v_gene: TRBV11-1
CDR3aa: CASSGTGSREQYF

v_gene: TRBV7-2
CDR3aa: CASSLNWEDEQYF

v_gene: TRBV6-5
CDR3aa: CASRGSSGWGYTF

v_gene: TRBV18
CDR3aa: CASSPTVNTEAFF

v_gene: TRBV12-5
CDR3aa: CASGLVQGQGAGEAFF

v_gene: TRBV27
CDR3aa: CASSPSSGENYNEQFF

v_gene: TRBV25-1
CDR3aa: CASSAQGGQPQHF

v_gene: TRBV10-3
CDR3aa: CAISDGGGLYGYTF

v_gene: TRBV6-6
CDR3aa: CASSSRLAGVSYEQYF

v_gene: TRBV7-8
CDR3aa: CASSLLAGESNIQYF

v_gene: TRBV27
CDR3aa: CASRKDWTSGYNEQFF

v_gene: TRBV7-2
CDR3aa: CASSLIAATYNEQFF

v_gene: TRBV7-9
CDR3aa: CASSLEGFRSYNEQFF

v_gene: TRBV6-2/TRBV6-3
CDR3aa: CASSYETNDYGYTF

v_gene: TRBV5-4
CDR3aa: CASSSSGYEQYF

v_gene: TRBV5-5
CDR3aa: CASQTSTDTQYF

v_gene: TRBV5-1
CDR3aa: CASSPGTGREETQYF

v_gene: TRBV3-1/TRBV3-2
CDR3aa: CASSPGGQKYSNQPQHF

v_gene: TRBV11-1
CDR3aa: CASSLADRGNQPQHF

v_gene: TRBV28
CDR3aa: CASSVGTAYNSPLHF

v_gene: TRBV5-1
CDR3aa: CASSLDRGLYEQYF

v_gene: TRBV13
CDR3aa: CASSSGAGAYEQYF

v_gene: TRBV10-1
CDR3aa: CASSVRQGLFDEQFF

v_gene: TRBV5-5
CDR3aa: CASSFSTGGVEGEKLFF

v_gene: TRBV10-1
CDR3aa: CASSPDLGPDNEQFF

v_gene: TRBV12-2
CDR3aa: CASRCRSGTPSYEQYF

v_gene: TRBV24-1
CDR3aa: CATSDEGTSYNEQFF

v_gene: TRBV5-4
CDR3aa: CASSLTGVSPLHF

v_gene: TRBV10-2
CDR3aa: CASSEETVSYSPLHF

v_gene: TRBV14
CDR3aa: CASSQDRGWNTEAFF

v_gene: TRBV24-1
CDR3aa: CATSDSGTGDYNEQFF

v_gene: TRBV7-2
CDR3aa: CASSLAAGMYNEQFF